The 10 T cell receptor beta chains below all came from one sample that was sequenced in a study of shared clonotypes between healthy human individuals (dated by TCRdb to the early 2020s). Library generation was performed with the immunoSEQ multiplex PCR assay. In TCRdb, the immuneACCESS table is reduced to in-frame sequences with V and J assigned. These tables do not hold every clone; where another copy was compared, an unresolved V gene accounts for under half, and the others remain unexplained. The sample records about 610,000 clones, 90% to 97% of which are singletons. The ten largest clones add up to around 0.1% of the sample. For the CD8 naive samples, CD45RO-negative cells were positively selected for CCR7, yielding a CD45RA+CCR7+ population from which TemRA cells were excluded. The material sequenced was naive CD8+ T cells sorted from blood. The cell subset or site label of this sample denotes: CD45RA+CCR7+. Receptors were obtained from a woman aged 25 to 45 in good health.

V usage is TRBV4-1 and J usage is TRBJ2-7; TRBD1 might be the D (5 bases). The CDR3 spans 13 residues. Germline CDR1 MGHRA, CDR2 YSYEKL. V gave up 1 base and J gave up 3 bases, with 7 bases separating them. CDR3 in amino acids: CASSQVGLYEQYF. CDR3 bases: TGCGCCAGCAGCCAAGTGGGGCTCTACGAGCAGTACTTC.

CDR3 loop: CASSLEAGLGPYNEQFF. The DNA for the CDR3 is TGTGCCAGCAGTTTAGAGGCCGGCCTTGGCCCCTACAATGAGCAGTTCTTC. This chain uses TRBV27 with TRBJ2-1; D is uncertain. CDR1 and CDR2 from the germline V gene are MNHEY and SMNVEV (reference sequence). The CDR3 loop spans 17 amino acids. Trimming stripped 2 bases from V and 2 bases from J, with 16 bases between.

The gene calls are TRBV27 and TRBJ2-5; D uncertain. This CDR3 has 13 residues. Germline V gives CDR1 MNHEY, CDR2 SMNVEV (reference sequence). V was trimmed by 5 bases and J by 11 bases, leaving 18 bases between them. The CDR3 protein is CASSPSPRLEQYF. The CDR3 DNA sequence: TGTGCCAGCAGTCCCTCACCCAGACTTGAGCAGTACTTC.

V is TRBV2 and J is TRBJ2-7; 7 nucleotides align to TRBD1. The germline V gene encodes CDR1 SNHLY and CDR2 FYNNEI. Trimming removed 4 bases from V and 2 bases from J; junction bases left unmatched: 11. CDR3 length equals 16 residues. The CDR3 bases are TGTGCCAGCAGTGTGTCCGCAACAGGGGACACCTACGAGCAGTACTTC. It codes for CASSVSATGDTYEQYF.

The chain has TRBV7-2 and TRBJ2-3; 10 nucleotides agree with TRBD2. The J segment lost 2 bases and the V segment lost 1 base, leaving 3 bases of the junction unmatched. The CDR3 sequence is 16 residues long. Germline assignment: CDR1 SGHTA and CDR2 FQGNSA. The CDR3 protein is CASSLEGTSVTDTQYF. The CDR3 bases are TGTGCCAGCAGCTTAGAGGGGACTAGCGTCACAGATACGCAGTATTTT.

In nucleotides, the CDR3 is TGTGCCAGCAGCTTGTGGGAGGGGACCAAAAACATTCAGTACTTC. Its protein product is CASSLWEGTKNIQYF. The V gene is TRBV7-2, the J gene TRBJ2-4; 7 nucleotides match TRBD2. The V and J ends lost 3 bases and 2 bases, in that order; junction bases with no gene match: 4. Germline CDR1 SGHTA, CDR2 FQGNSA. The CDR3 length is 15 residues. The complete variable domain, with remaining parts taken from reference TRBV7-2 and TRBJ2-4, reads GAGVSQSPSNKVTEKGKDVELRCDPISGHTALYWYRQSLGQGLEFLIYFQGNSAPDKSGLPSDRFSAERTGGSVSTLTIQRTQQEDSAVYLCASSLWEGTKNIQYFGAGTRLSVL.

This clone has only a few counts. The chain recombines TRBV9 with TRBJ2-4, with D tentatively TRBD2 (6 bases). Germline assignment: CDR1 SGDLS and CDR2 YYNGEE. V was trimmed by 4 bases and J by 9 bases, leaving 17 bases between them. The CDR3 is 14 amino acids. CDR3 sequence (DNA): TGTGCCAGCAGCCAAGAGGACGGAGGGGTCATTCAGTACTTC. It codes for CASSQEDGGVIQYF. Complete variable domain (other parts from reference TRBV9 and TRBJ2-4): DSGVTQTPKHLITATGQRVTLRCSPRSGDLSVYWYQQSLDQGLQFLIQYYNGEERAKGNILERFSAQQFPDLHSELNLSSLELGDSALYFCASSQEDGGVIQYFGAGTRLSVL.

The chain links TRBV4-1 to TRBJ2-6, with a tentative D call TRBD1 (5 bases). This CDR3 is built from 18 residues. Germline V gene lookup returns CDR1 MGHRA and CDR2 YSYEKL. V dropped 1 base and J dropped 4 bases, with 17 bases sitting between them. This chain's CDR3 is CASSQGRREAAGANVLTF. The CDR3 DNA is TGCGCCAGCAGCCAAGGTCGCAGGGAAGCAGCGGGGGCCAACGTCCTGACTTTC.

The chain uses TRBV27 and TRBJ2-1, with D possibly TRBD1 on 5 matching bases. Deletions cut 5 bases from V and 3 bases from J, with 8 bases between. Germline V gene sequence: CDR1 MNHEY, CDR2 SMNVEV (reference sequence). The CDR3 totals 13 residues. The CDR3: CASSVDSYNEQFF. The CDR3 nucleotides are TGTGCCAGCAGTGTAGACAGCTACAATGAGCAGTTCTTC.

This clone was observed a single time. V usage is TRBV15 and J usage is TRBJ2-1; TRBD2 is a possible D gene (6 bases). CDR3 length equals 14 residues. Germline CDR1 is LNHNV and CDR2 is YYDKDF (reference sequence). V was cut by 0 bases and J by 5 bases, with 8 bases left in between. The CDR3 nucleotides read TGTGCCACCAGCAGAGAGACGGGAGACAATGAGCAGTTCTTC. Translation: CATSRETGDNEQFF.